Presented here are 22 T cell receptor beta chains from one specimen sequenced in a study of T cell repertoires in cytomegalovirus infection. Each CDR3 protein gets one entry after TCRdb re-called the reads with MiXCR. The repertoire includes about 530,000 distinct CDR3 sequences, approximately 26% of them detected once, and 13% sits in the top ten. Sequenced sample: PBMCs. These receptors were taken from a human donor in good health (CMV status not recorded). Some clones in this sample may be carry-over from other donors' samples.

The chain employs TRBV7-2 and TRBJ2-2, with 7 bases lining up with TRBD1. CDR3 length: 15 amino acids. Trimming cost V 5 bases and J 3 bases; bases outside gene matches: 6. Germline V gives CDR1 SGHTA, CDR2 FQGNSA. The CDR3 nucleotides read TGTGCCAGCAGCGAGGGACAGCATTACACCGGGGAGCTGTTTTTT. This encodes CASSEGQHYTGELFF.

This clonotype was observed a handful of times. The rearrangement links TRBV7-9 to TRBJ2-2, with TRBD2 matching over 10 bases. CDR1 is SEHNR and CDR2 is FQNEAQ in the germline V gene (reference sequence). V trimming: 0 bases; J trimming: 6 bases; junction bases outside the gene matches: 4. This CDR3 comprises 16 residues. The CDR3 reads CASSLATSGRAGELFF. CDR3 sequence (DNA): TGTGCCAGCAGCTTAGCGACGAGCGGGAGGGCCGGGGAGCTGTTTTTT.

This clonotype was seen more than once but under ten times. The chain uses TRBV7-2 and TRBJ2-5; D call uncertain. The ends were cut back, 3 bases at V and 1 base at J, with 21 bases in the middle. The V gene's germline CDR1 is SGHTA and CDR2 FQGNSA. The CDR3 is 18 amino acids. The CDR3 protein is CASSLRPWPRRTQETQYF. CDR3 bases: TGTGCCAGCAGCTTGCGTCCCTGGCCCCGGAGAACCCAAGAGACCCAGTACTTC.

This clonotype has more than one count but fewer than ten. The junction departs from germline at one end; a sequencing error may be responsible. V and J are TRBV7-7 and TRBJ2-1, with 7 bases fitting TRBD1. The CDR3 sequence is 16 residues long. Looked up from germline, CDR1 is SSHAT and CDR2 is FNYEAQ (reference sequence). This CDR3 is CASSPRFRDSMDEQFF. The DNA for the CDR3 is TGTGCTAGCAGCCCCCGATTTCGGGACAGTATGGATGAGCAGTTCTTC.

The V gene is TRBV18, the J gene TRBJ2-7; TRBD2 might be the D (6 bases). The V gene's germline CDR1 is KGHSH and CDR2 LQKENI. Trimming cost V 2 bases and J 2 bases, with 13 bases left between them. This CDR3 spans 15 amino acids. Here the CDR3 reads CASSPAGRGAYEQYV. CDR3 bases: TGTGCCAGCTCACCAGCGGGACGGGGAGCCTACGAGCAGTACGTC.

The rearrangement links TRBV7-9 to TRBJ2-3; TRBD2 agrees at 11 bases. Trimming cost V 0 bases and J 2 bases; bases outside gene matches: 7. This CDR3 spans 18 amino acids. Germline V lookup: CDR1 SEHNR, CDR2 FQNEAQ (reference sequence). The CDR3 nucleotides read TGTGCCAGCAGCTTAGCGGGACGGGGACTAGCGGACACAGATACGCAGTATTTT. This translates into CASSLAGRGLADTDTQYF.

This clonotype came up a few times. This chain links TRBV20-1 with TRBJ2-7; TRBD2 aligns across 16 bases. The CDR3 covers 16 residues. The germline gives CDR1 DFQATT, CDR2 SNEGSKA (reference sequence). J gave up 4 bases and V 6 bases, and 9 bases lay outside the gene matches. CDR3 in DNA: TGCAGTGCCGGCGGGACTAGCGGGAGGGCCCCGTACGAGCAGTACTTC. Protein product: CSAGGTSGRAPYEQYF.

The chain couples TRBV7-6 to TRBJ2-3, with D perhaps matching TRBD2 (7 bases). The CDR3 spans 16 residues. CDR1 is SGHVS, CDR2 FNYEAQ, per germline. Trimming stripped 5 bases from V and 4 bases from J, with 19 bases between. The CDR3 DNA reads as TGTGCCAGCAGCCCCTTAGCGGAGGGGGGGGCAGATACGCAGTATTTT. This gives the protein CASSPLAEGGADTQYF.

This clonotype was seen ten or more times. The gene calls are TRBV7-2 and TRBJ1-5; D is unresolved. The germline V and J ends were trimmed by 1 base and 2 bases, with 9 bases remaining between them. CDR1 and CDR2 (germline): SGHTA, FQGNSA. The CDR3 runs to 15 residues. CDR3 in amino acids: CASSLGVTRNQPQHF. For the CDR3, the DNA is TGTGCCAGCAGCTTAGGAGTTACTCGCAATCAGCCCCAGCATTTT.

Ten or more counts support this clonotype. V usage is TRBV7-2 and J usage is TRBJ2-3; D gene unclear. Germline CDR1 reads SGHTA; CDR2 reads FQGNSA. V dropped 0 bases and J dropped 0 bases, with 10 bases sitting between them. The CDR3 has 16 amino acids. CDR3 region: CASSLAGSASTDTQYF. The CDR3 bases are TGTGCCAGCAGCTTAGCGGGATCGGCGAGCACAGATACGCAGTATTTT. Complete variable domain (other parts from reference TRBV7-2 and TRBJ2-3): GAGVSQSPSNKVTEKGKDVELRCDPISGHTALYWYRQSLGQGLEFLIYFQGNSAPDKSGLPSDRFSAERTGGSVSTLTIQRTQQEDSAVYLCASSLAGSASTDTQYFGPGTRLTVL.

This clonotype showed up many times. The V gene is TRBV7-8, the J gene TRBJ2-7; D unresolved. The germline V and J ends were trimmed by 6 bases and 1 base, with 16 bases remaining between them. Germline V gene sequence: CDR1 SGHVS, CDR2 FQNEAQ. The CDR3 sequence is 15 residues long. The CDR3 spells CASRPDFWRSYEQYF. Written as DNA, the CDR3 is TGTGCCAGCAGGCCCGATTTTTGGCGGTCCTACGAGCAGTACTTC.

The sample holds many counts of this clonotype. The V call is TRBV7-2, the J call TRBJ2-7, with D uncertain. CDR1 is SGHTA, CDR2 FQGNSA, per germline. V lost 5 bases, J lost 3 bases, and 8 bases lay in between. The CDR3 loop spans 12 amino acids. CDR3 in DNA: TGTGCCAGCAGCCGCCCGAGCTACGAGCAGTACTTC. Translation: CASSRPSYEQYF.

This clonotype was seen only a few times. The chain has TRBV25-1 and TRBJ2-1; D possibly corresponds to TRBD2 (6 bases). Deletions cut 2 bases from V and 9 bases from J, with 14 bases between. The CDR3 length is 14 residues. Looked up from germline, CDR1 is MGHDK and CDR2 is SYGVNS. The CDR3 protein is CASSEPRLVSEQFF. CDR3 in DNA: TGTGCCAGCAGTGAACCGCGACTAGTTAGTGAGCAGTTCTTC.

V and J are TRBV7-9 and TRBJ2-1; 12 bases are a match to TRBD2. With 4 bases clipped from V and 5 bases from J, the junction kept 6 bases outside the gene matches. The V gene's germline CDR1 is SEHNR and CDR2 FQNEAQ (reference sequence). The CDR3 extends over 16 amino acids. The CDR3 region has the DNA TGTGCCAGCAGCTCAACTCTAGCGGGAGGGCACAATGAGCAGTTCTTC. Protein sequence: CASSSTLAGGHNEQFF.

This clonotype has more than one count but fewer than ten. The chain combines TRBV4-3 with TRBJ2-1; 12 positions match TRBD2. Germline V gene sequence: CDR1 LGHNA, CDR2 YSLEER. The CDR3 contains 18 residues. V was clipped by 1 base and J by 0 bases; unmatched bases: 4. CDR3 sequence reads: CASSQVLAGGSSYNEQFF. For the CDR3, the DNA is TGCGCCAGCAGCCAAGTTCTAGCGGGAGGGAGCTCCTACAATGAGCAGTTCTTC.

V usage is TRBV7-2 and J usage is TRBJ2-5, with 8 bases that match TRBD1. V was pared by 1 base and J by 4 bases, with 5 bases of the junction left unmatched. Germline assignment: CDR1 SGHTA and CDR2 FQGNSA. The CDR3 extends over 15 amino acids. CDR3 sequence: CASSLVSQGAETQYF. The CDR3 DNA sequence: TGTGCCAGCAGCTTAGTGTCGCAGGGGGCAGAGACCCAGTACTTC.

This clonotype occurred many times. The chain uses TRBV7-2 and TRBJ1-5, with D possibly TRBD1 on 6 matching bases. The CDR3 consists of 14 residues. V was pared by 6 bases and J by 6 bases, with 15 bases between. Germline-derived CDR1 and CDR2 are SGHTA and FQGNSA. The CDR3 DNA follows: TGTGCCAGCAGAACCACAGGGTCGGGTCAGCCCCAGCATTTT. Translated, it gives CASRTTGSGQPQHF. Together with reference TRBV7-2 and TRBJ1-5, the CDR3 gives the full variable domain: GAGVSQSPSNKVTEKGKDVELRCDPISGHTALYWYRQSLGQGLEFLIYFQGNSAPDKSGLPSDRFSAERTGGSVSTLTIQRTQQEDSAVYLCASRTTGSGQPQHFGDGTRLSIL.

This clonotype was counted a few times. The chain has TRBV19 and TRBJ2-1; the D gene is possibly TRBD2 (5 bases). Germline V lookup: CDR1 LNHDA, CDR2 SQIVND (reference sequence). This CDR3 is built from 15 residues. Trimming removed 8 bases at V and 7 bases at J, with 21 bases between. Here the CDR3 reads CASVTQAGSANEQFF. The CDR3 nucleotides read TGTGCCAGTGTGACCCAGGCGGGTTCAGCTAATGAGCAGTTCTTC.

The chain couples TRBV6-5 to TRBJ2-1; 10 nucleotides match TRBD2. CDR1 is MNHEY, CDR2 SVGAGI, per germline. The CDR3 covers 15 residues. V dropped 6 bases and J dropped 5; count of bases not matched to a gene: 7. The CDR3 loop reads CASRSSGSRNNEQFF. CDR3 nucleotide sequence: TGTGCCAGCAGGTCTAGCGGGAGCAGGAACAATGAGCAGTTCTTC.

The V and J genes are TRBV19 and TRBJ2-7, with 9 positions matching TRBD1. The length of the CDR3 is 16 residues. CDR1 is LNHDA, CDR2 SQIVND, per germline (reference sequence). Trimming cost V 4 bases and J 4 bases; bases outside gene matches: 11. CDR3 in amino acids: CASSSRSWTGAYEQYF. The DNA for the CDR3 is TGTGCCAGTAGTAGCCGAAGTTGGACAGGGGCTTACGAGCAGTACTTC.

The chain joins TRBV18 to TRBJ1-2, with 7 bases aligning to TRBD1. The J segment lost 6 bases and the V segment lost 2 bases, leaving 3 bases of the junction unmatched. The CDR3 is 13 residues long. The germline CDR1 and CDR2 sequences are KGHSH and LQKENI. Here the CDR3 DNA reads TGTGCCAGCTCACCAGGGAGGGGGCATGGCTACACCTTC. Encoded protein: CASSPGRGHGYTF.

V gene TRBV7-9 combines with J gene TRBJ2-2; no definite D call. Trimming cost V 3 bases and J 2 bases, with 16 bases left between them. The CDR3 runs to 17 residues. CDR1 and CDR2 from the germline V gene are SEHNR and FQNEAQ (reference sequence). DNA of the CDR3: TGTGCCAGCAGCTTGTTTTCGTATGGAACTAACACCGGGGAGCTGTTTTTT. Its translation is CASSLFSYGTNTGELFF.